Following are 20 T cell receptor beta chains from one sample sequenced in a study of identical twins. TCRdb re-called the 5' RACE reads through MiXCR, storing one row per CDR3 protein. The table shows 350,000 or so distinct CDR3 sequences, with roughly an eighth occurring only once. These data were likewise used in another study, on yellow fever vaccine responses in identical twins.

Sequencing was done on a sample of CD8+ T cells sorted from blood. The receptors here all came from a woman aged 18-35 years in good health.

The chain carries TRBV28 and TRBJ1-1; TRBD1 might be the D (5 bases). From germline, CDR1 is MDHEN and CDR2 SYDVKM. Trimming shortened V by 2 bases and J by 7 bases, and 11 bases separated the two germline ends. The CDR3 is 13 residues long. The CDR3 DNA follows: TGTGCCAGCAGTTTAGGGGGAATTGGTGAAGCTTTCTTT. This sequence encodes CASSLGGIGEAFF.

This chain links TRBV9 with TRBJ2-1, with D perhaps matching TRBD2 (6 bases). V was cut by 4 bases and J by 0 bases, with 14 bases left in between. The CDR3 consists of 16 residues. Germline CDR1 SGDLS, CDR2 YYNGEE. The CDR3 DNA is TGTGCCAGCAGCCTTGCAGGCGGGGACTCCTACAATGAGCAGTTCTTC. Protein: CASSLAGGDSYNEQFF.

Only a few counts were recorded for this clonotype. The rearrangement links TRBV24-1 to TRBJ2-3; D may be TRBD1 (5 bases). The length of the CDR3 is 15 residues. Trimming stripped 5 bases from V and 1 base from J, with 12 bases between. CDR1 and CDR2 from the germline V gene are KGHDR and SFDVKD. The CDR3 region is CATSVSDRRTDTQYF. The CDR3 nucleotides are TGTGCCACCAGTGTTAGTGACAGACGCACAGATACGCAGTATTTT.

The rearrangement joins TRBV6-1 to TRBJ2-5, with D tentatively TRBD2 (6 bases). V shed 5 bases and J shed 9 bases, with 16 bases lying between them. The CDR3 consists of 13 residues. The germline gives CDR1 MNHNS, CDR2 SASEGT. DNA for the CDR3: TGTGCCAGCAGTACCAGACTAGATGGGCCCCAGTACTTC. It specifies CASSTRLDGPQYF.

This clonotype has only a few counts. The V gene is TRBV24-1, the J gene TRBJ1-5, with TRBD1 as a possible D gene (5 bases). Germline V gene sequence: CDR1 KGHDR, CDR2 SFDVKD. Trimming shortened V by 4 bases and J by 9 bases, and 18 bases separated the two germline ends. The CDR3 covers 15 residues. This CDR3 is CATSDPGAAGWPQHF. In DNA form, the CDR3 reads TGTGCCACCAGTGACCCCGGGGCCGCGGGGTGGCCCCAGCATTTT.

The sample holds a few counts of this clonotype. The rearrangement uses TRBV27 and TRBJ2-5; TRBD1 aligns across 12 bases. J gave up 5 bases and V 1 base, and 2 bases lay outside the gene matches. The CDR3 covers 15 residues. CDR1 is MNHEY and CDR2 is SMNVEV in the germline V gene (reference sequence). In DNA, the CDR3 is TGTGCCAGCAGTTTATGGGGACAGGGGGCCGAGACCCAGTACTTC. Encoded protein: CASSLWGQGAETQYF.

J is TRBJ1-5 and V is TRBV9; no clear D. From germline, CDR1 is SGDLS and CDR2 YYNGEE. The germline V and J ends were trimmed by 4 bases and 8 bases, with 13 bases remaining between them. The CDR3 is made up of 13 amino acids. The CDR3 loop is CASSKRPAEPQHF. CDR3 nucleotides: TGTGCCAGCAGCAAGCGACCGGCGGAGCCCCAGCATTTT.

This clonotype was seen just once. The chain recombines TRBV6-5 with TRBJ2-1, with TRBD2 matching 13 bases. Germline-derived CDR1 and CDR2 are MNHEY and SVGAGI. The V gene end was trimmed by 0 bases and the J gene end by 0 bases; junction bases not matched to a gene: 5. This CDR3 is 19 amino acids long. This chain's CDR3 is CASSYSTSGRLSSYNEQFF. CDR3 DNA: TGTGCCAGCAGTTACTCGACTAGCGGGAGGCTCAGCTCCTACAATGAGCAGTTCTTC.

This clonotype was found many times. V usage is TRBV20-1 and J usage is TRBJ1-1, with D perhaps matching TRBD1 (5 bases). The CDR3 runs to 14 residues. With 3 bases removed from V and 3 bases from J, the gap between germline ends came to 14 bases. Germline assignment: CDR1 DFQATT and CDR2 SNEGSKA (reference sequence). The CDR3 nucleotides read TGCAGTGCTAGTGGGTCCGGGGGAGACACTGAAGCTTTCTTT. Translated: CSASGSGGDTEAFF.

The J gene is TRBJ2-5, the V gene TRBV5-1; D possibly corresponds to TRBD1 (6 bases). The V gene lost 1 base and the J gene lost 4 bases, with 11 bases spanning the gap. The CDR3 contains 14 residues. Germline V gene lookup returns CDR1 SGHRS and CDR2 YFSETQ. The CDR3 here is CASSLLGQSETQYF. CDR3 nucleotides: TGCGCCAGCAGCTTGTTAGGACAGTCAGAGACCCAGTACTTC.

This clonotype came up a few times. CDR3 coding DNA: TGTGCCAGCAGCGTAGAGACTATCACAGATACGCAGTATTTT. Translated: CASSVETITDTQYF. This rearrangement joins TRBV9 to TRBJ2-3; TRBD2 is a possible D gene (5 bases). CDR3 length equals 14 residues. Germline V gives CDR1 SGDLS, CDR2 YYNGEE. V was clipped by 0 bases and J by 2 bases, with 7 bases between them.

The V call is TRBV27, the J call TRBJ2-5; TRBD1 might be the D (5 bases). The ends were cut back, 7 bases at V and 5 bases at J, with 17 bases in the middle. This CDR3 has 14 residues. Germline loops: CDR1 MNHEY, CDR2 SMNVEV (reference sequence). CDR3 sequence reads: CASNNRGRVETQYF. CDR3 sequence (DNA): TGTGCCAGCAACAATAGGGGCAGGGTCGAGACCCAGTACTTC.

V gene TRBV12-3 or TRBV12-4 combines with J gene TRBJ1-1, with D possibly TRBD1 on 6 matching bases. The CDR3 is made up of 16 amino acids. The ends were cut back, 4 bases at V and 0 bases at J, with 15 bases in the middle. The CDR3 spells CASSYTGTPMNTEAFF. As DNA, the CDR3 is TGTGCCAGCAGTTACACAGGGACCCCTATGAACACTGAAGCTTTCTTT.

This CDR3 is CASSPSGTWYGELFF. CDR3 nucleotide sequence: TGTGCCAGCAGTCCTTCCGGGACATGGTACGGGGAGCTGTTTTTT. This chain uses TRBV12-3 or TRBV12-4 with TRBJ2-2; possibly TRBD1 for D (6 bases). V dropped 5 bases and J dropped 7 bases, with 17 bases sitting between them. CDR3 length equals 15 residues.

The J gene is TRBJ1-2, the V gene TRBV4-1; D perhaps matches TRBD1 (5 bases). The germline V and J ends were trimmed by 0 bases and 7 bases, with 15 bases remaining between them. In germline, CDR1 is MGHRA, CDR2 YSYEKL. This CDR3 is built from 15 residues. This chain's CDR3 is CASSQEAGGSSGYTF. The CDR3 DNA is TGCGCCAGCAGCCAAGAGGCCGGGGGGTCGAGTGGCTACACCTTC.

The J gene is TRBJ2-1, the V gene TRBV6-1; maybe TRBD1 (5 bases). V was cut by 6 bases and J by 3 bases, with 12 bases left in between. Germline loops: CDR1 MNHNS, CDR2 SASEGT. This CDR3 spans 14 amino acids. Here the CDR3 DNA reads TGTGCCAGCAGGGGCAGGGTCTACTACAATGAGCAGTTCTTC. Translating gives CASRGRVYYNEQFF.

The chain has TRBV11-2 and TRBJ2-7, with D unresolved. The CDR3 spans 15 residues. In germline, CDR1 is SGHAT, CDR2 FQNNGV. The V and J ends lost 1 base and 2 bases respectively, with 12 bases between them. The CDR3 DNA sequence: TGTGCCAGCAGCTTAGTAGGCAAGCCGACCTACGAGCAGTACGTC. This translates into CASSLVGKPTYEQYV.

This clonotype was seen a handful of times. V and J are TRBV6-2 or TRBV6-3 and TRBJ1-2; D not certain. CDR3 length: 13 amino acids. The germline V gene encodes CDR1 MNHEY and CDR2 SVGEGT. V lost 8 bases, J lost 5 bases, and 15 bases lay in between. CDR3 residues: CASSAAGVYGYTF. Here the CDR3 DNA reads TGTGCCAGCTCGGCGGCTGGGGTGTATGGCTACACCTTC.

The V and J genes are TRBV24-1 and TRBJ2-5; D gene uncertain. Deletions cut 5 bases from V and 2 bases from J, with 8 bases between. This CDR3 has 13 amino acids. Germline V lookup: CDR1 KGHDR, CDR2 SFDVKD. The CDR3 region is CATSAGGQETQYF. Written as DNA, the CDR3 is TGTGCCACCAGTGCTGGCGGACAAGAGACCCAGTACTTC.

The gene calls are TRBV7-9 and TRBJ2-7; D not resolved. This CDR3 region has 12 residues. The germline V gene encodes CDR1 SEHNR and CDR2 FQNEAQ (reference sequence). The V end was cut by 0 bases, the J end by 5 bases, with 5 bases between. CDR3 protein: CASSLARNEQYV. CDR3 in DNA: TGTGCCAGCAGCTTAGCTCGCAACGAGCAGTACGTC.